The clone carrying this TCR beta chain has just a few counts. TCRdb analysed the RT-PCR reads with MiXCR anew, one entry per CDR3 protein. The table shows more than 550,000 distinct CDR3 sequences, with approximately 14% occurring only once. The clonotype comes from a female donor in good health, serving as a healthy control. The sequenced sample consisted of memory CD4+ T cells from blood.

In DNA form, the CDR3 reads TGCAGTGCCAATAGTCCCACAGGGAACCAGCATTTT. This encodes CSANSPTGNQHF. This chain connects TRBV20-1 to TRBJ1-5; TRBD1 might be the D (6 bases). This CDR3 region has 12 residues. V lost 6 bases, J lost 12 bases, and 18 bases lay in between. The germline V gene has CDR1 DFQATT and CDR2 SNEGSKA (reference sequence).